This TCR beta chain was documented in a study of technical replicates of blood from a handful of donors. This CDR3 comprises 14 residues. Trimming stripped 2 bases from V and 6 bases from J, with 10 bases between. Germline V gene lookup returns CDR1 SGHNT and CDR2 YENEEA. Clones were sequenced by immunoSEQ multiplex PCR, and TCRdb holds only the in-frame ones, with some missing. The sample lists some 87,000 clones, 85% to 95% occurring once. The chain is built from TRBV11-3 and TRBJ2-2; D call uncertain. The sequence was obtained from a human donor in good health. Sequencing was carried out using T cells isolated from PBMCs. The CDR3 sequence is CASSLLLQSGELFF. The DNA for the CDR3 is TGTGCCAGCAGCTTACTTCTTCAGTCCGGGGAGCTGTTTTTT.